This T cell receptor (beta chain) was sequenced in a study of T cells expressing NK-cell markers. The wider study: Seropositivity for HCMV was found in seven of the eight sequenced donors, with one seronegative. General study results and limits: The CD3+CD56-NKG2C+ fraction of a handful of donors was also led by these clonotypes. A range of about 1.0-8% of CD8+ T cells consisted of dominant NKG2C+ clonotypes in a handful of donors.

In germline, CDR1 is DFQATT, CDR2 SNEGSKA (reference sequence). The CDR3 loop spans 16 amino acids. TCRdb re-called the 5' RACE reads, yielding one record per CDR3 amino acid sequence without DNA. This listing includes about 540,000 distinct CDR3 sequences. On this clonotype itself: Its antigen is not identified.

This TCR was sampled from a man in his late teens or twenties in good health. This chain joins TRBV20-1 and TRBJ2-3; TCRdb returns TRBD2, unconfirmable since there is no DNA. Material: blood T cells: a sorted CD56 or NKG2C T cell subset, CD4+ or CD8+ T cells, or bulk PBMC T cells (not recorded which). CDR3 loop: CSAGTSGKAVADTQYF.